Below, 30 T cell receptor beta chains from the same sample are listed, as sequenced in a study of blood T cell repertoires in COVID-19. The method was immunoSEQ multiplex PCR; TCRdb's version includes in-frame clones alone and lacks a portion of them. The sample carries roughly 43,000 clones, around 86% recorded once. Sequencing used peripheral blood. All receptors derive from a human donor in a cohort sampled during active COVID-19.

The chain is built from TRBV6-5 and TRBJ1-2; 9 bases align to TRBD1. Germline CDR1 is MNHEY and CDR2 is SVGAGI. This CDR3 region has 15 residues. J gave up 6 bases and V 6 bases, and 11 bases lay outside the gene matches. CDR3 protein: CASRLGTGTVDGYTF. In nucleotides, the CDR3 is TGTGCCAGCAGGTTAGGGACAGGGACGGTTGATGGCTACACCTTC.

The J gene is TRBJ1-2, the V gene TRBV7-9; a possible D gene is TRBD1 (6 bases). Germline loops: CDR1 SEHNR, CDR2 FQNEAQ (reference sequence). The CDR3 is 13 amino acids. V lost 6 bases and J lost 1, with 9 bases in between. CDR3 sequence (DNA): TGTGCCAGCAGGGGACACGTTAACTATGGCTACACCTTC. Its translation: CASRGHVNYGYTF.

The chain joins TRBV28 to TRBJ2-5; 9 positions match TRBD1. CDR3 size: 16 residues. The V gene end was trimmed by 5 bases and the J gene end by 0 bases; junction bases not matched to a gene: 7. CDR1 is MDHEN and CDR2 is SYDVKM in the germline V gene. CDR3 nucleotides: TGTGCCAGCAGTCCTCCGGGACAGGGATACCAAGAGACCCAGTACTTC. Its protein product is CASSPPGQGYQETQYF. The whole variable domain, remainder taken from reference TRBV28 and TRBJ2-5, is DVKVTQSSRYLVKRTGEKVFLECVQDMDHENMFWYRQDPGLGLRLIYFSYDVKMKEKGDIPEGYSVSREKKERFSLILESASTNQTSMYLCASSPPGQGYQETQYFGPGTRLLVL.

In this sample, this clone turned up once. This chain uses TRBV29-1 with TRBJ2-1; TRBD2 matches 11 bases. The CDR3 is made up of 15 amino acids. Trimming took 8 bases from V and 1 from J; bases not matched to a gene: 7. Looked up from germline, CDR1 is SQVTM and CDR2 is ANQGSEA. This CDR3 reads CSCAGTSGSYNEQFF. In DNA, the CDR3 is TGCAGCTGTGCCGGGACTAGCGGATCCTACAATGAGCAGTTCTTC.

The chain links TRBV5-5 to TRBJ2-3; 7 bases fit TRBD2. V was clipped by 1 base and J by 6 bases; unmatched bases: 20. The CDR3 consists of 19 residues. CDR1 and CDR2 (germline): SGHKS, YYEKEE (reference sequence). CDR3 sequence reads: CASSLFRPERDLAWDTQYF. The CDR3 DNA sequence: TGTGCCAGCAGCTTGTTTAGGCCCGAGCGGGACCTAGCGTGGGATACGCAGTATTTT.

This clone was detected once. The genes are TRBV4-3 and TRBJ1-5; no clear D gene. The germline gives CDR1 LGHNA, CDR2 YSLEER. V was shortened by 1 base and J by 6 bases, with 13 bases between the two germline ends. The CDR3 has 15 amino acids. CDR3 sequence reads: CASSQGAGFGQPQHF. As DNA, the CDR3 is TGCGCCAGCAGCCAAGGTGCGGGGTTTGGTCAGCCCCAGCATTTT.

This chain links TRBV14 with TRBJ2-7, with a weak D call TRBD1 (6 bases). This CDR3 region has 17 residues. V gave up 0 bases and J gave up 1 base, with 16 bases separating them. Germline CDR1 is SGHDN and CDR2 is FVKESK. The CDR3 region is CASSQEDRGGQSYEQYF. The DNA of the CDR3 is TGTGCCAGCAGCCAAGAAGACCGAGGGGGACAATCCTACGAGCAGTACTTC.

The chain carries TRBV4-2 and TRBJ2-7; tentative D call: TRBD2 (6 bases). V was pared by 0 bases and J by 0 bases, with 24 bases between. The germline V gene encodes CDR1 LGHNA and CDR2 YNFKEQ. The CDR3 spans 20 residues. The CDR3 region has the DNA TGTGCCAGCAGCCAAGATTTCCCCCACCGTAGCGCCGGGAGCTCCTACGAGCAGTACTTC. It codes for CASSQDFPHRSAGSSYEQYF.

The chain recombines TRBV28 with TRBJ2-7; 7 bases match TRBD1. CDR1 is MDHEN and CDR2 is SYDVKM in the germline V gene. The CDR3 sequence is 15 residues long. J was trimmed by 0 bases and V by 4 bases; bases with no gene match: 6. The CDR3 is CASSSPGQSSYEQYF. CDR3 DNA sequence: TGTGCCAGCAGTTCTCCGGGACAGTCCTCCTACGAGCAGTACTTC.

Only a few counts were recorded for this clone. The chain is built from TRBV4-1 and TRBJ1-2; D might be TRBD1 (5 bases). CDR1 MGHRA and CDR2 YSYEKL come from the germline V gene. With 1 base removed from V and 2 bases from J, the gap between germline ends came to 17 bases. CDR3 size: 17 residues. The chain's CDR3 is CASSQANRDSRNYGYTF. CDR3 DNA: TGCGCCAGCAGCCAAGCAAACCGGGACTCACGAAACTATGGCTACACCTTC.

The V gene is TRBV6-1, the J gene TRBJ2-7, with D maybe TRBD1 (6 bases). CDR1 MNHNS and CDR2 SASEGT come from the germline V gene. The ends were cut back, 0 bases at V and 3 bases at J, with 15 bases in the middle. The length of the CDR3 is 16 residues. CDR3 residues: CASSEALRVGGYEQYF. In DNA form, the CDR3 reads TGTGCCAGCAGTGAAGCGCTTCGGGTAGGGGGCTACGAGCAGTACTTC.

The chain couples TRBV5-6 to TRBJ1-1; D not certain. Germline CDR1 is SGHDT and CDR2 is YYEEEE. This CDR3 contains 14 residues. V gave up 0 bases and J gave up 1 base, with 7 bases separating them. For the CDR3, the DNA is TGTGCCAGCAGCTTGGGTTCGGGGAACACTGAAGCTTTCTTT. Translation: CASSLGSGNTEAFF.

This chain uses TRBV7-6 with TRBJ2-3, with TRBD1 as a possible D gene (6 bases). Germline-derived CDR1 and CDR2 are SGHVS and FNYEAQ. The length of the CDR3 is 15 residues. V was clipped by 1 base and J by 1 base, with 9 bases between them. CDR3 sequence (DNA): TGTGCCAGCAGCTTAGTGGCAGGGGGCACAGATACGCAGTATTTT. Protein: CASSLVAGGTDTQYF.

The genes are TRBV27 and TRBJ1-4; TRBD1 is a possible D gene (5 bases). Germline-derived CDR1 and CDR2 are MNHEY and SMNVEV (reference sequence). Trimming took off 1 base at V and 12 bases at J, with 9 bases between the two ends. The CDR3 runs to 12 residues. The CDR3 loop reads CASSLWGRELFF. In nucleotides, the CDR3 is TGTGCCAGCAGTTTATGGGGGAGGGAACTGTTTTTT.

This chain links TRBV5-1 with TRBJ1-2, with TRBD1 matching 11 bases. The CDR3 length is 15 residues. After removal of 4 bases from V and 2 bases from J, the junction contained 4 bases not matched to a gene. Germline lookup yields CDR1 SGHRS and CDR2 YFSETQ. The CDR3 nucleotides are TGCGCCAGCAGCCCCAGGACAGGGGGCAACTATGGCTACACCTTC. This translates into CASSPRTGGNYGYTF.

The chain has TRBV2 and TRBJ2-6; 9 bases align to TRBD1. The CDR3 has 21 residues. The V segment lost 3 bases and the J segment 4 bases; nucleotides outside the gene matches: 19. Germline lookup yields CDR1 SNHLY and CDR2 FYNNEI. DNA of the CDR3: TGTGCCAGCAGTGATTCGTTTAGGACAGGGGCGACGTCTCTGGGGGCCAACGTCCTGACTTTC. Translated, it gives CASSDSFRTGATSLGANVLTF.

The chain employs TRBV29-1 and TRBJ2-7, with 8 bases that match TRBD1. The CDR3 is 13 residues long. With 5 bases clipped from V and 6 bases from J, the junction kept 9 bases outside the gene matches. CDR1 and CDR2 (germline): SQVTM, ANQGSEA. The CDR3 sequence is CSVLGMTGVEQYF. Here the CDR3 DNA reads TGCAGCGTTTTGGGTATGACAGGGGTCGAGCAGTACTTC.

The chain combines TRBV23-1 with TRBJ1-5, with D unclear. TRBV23-1 falls under the ORF class, with uncertain function. Between the trimmed V and J ends, which lost 2 bases and 7 bases, there was a span of 12 bases. The CDR3 is 14 amino acids. CDR3 DNA sequence: TGCGCCAGCAGTCAAGTCCCAAGTCGGCAGCCCCAGCATTTT. It codes for CASSQVPSRQPQHF.

This chain joins TRBV9 and TRBJ2-5; 9 bases are shared with TRBD2. The CDR3 loop spans 16 amino acids. CDR1 SGDLS and CDR2 YYNGEE come from the germline V gene. Trimming removed 4 bases from V and 5 bases from J; junction bases left unmatched: 12. DNA of the CDR3: TGTGCCAGCAGCCCCCCCCAGGCGGGGGGGACGGAGACCCAGTACTTC. As protein: CASSPPQAGGTETQYF.

The rearrangement links TRBV2 to TRBJ1-2; 7 positions match TRBD1. There are 13 residues in the CDR3. Germline V gene lookup returns CDR1 SNHLY and CDR2 FYNNEI. Trimming cost V 6 bases and J 5 bases; bases outside gene matches: 6. CDR3 sequence (DNA): TGTGCCAGCAGGAGGGACAGCCCTTATGGCTACACCTTC. Protein sequence: CASRRDSPYGYTF.

The genes are TRBV4-1 and TRBJ1-1; 10 nucleotides align to TRBD1. The V and J ends lost 0 bases and 10 bases, in that order; junction bases with no gene match: 11. The CDR3 spans 16 residues. Germline V CDR1 and CDR2: MGHRA, YSYEKL. In DNA, the CDR3 is TGCGCCAGCAGCCAAGACCGAGGACAGGGGGTAAGGCGAGCTTTCTTT. Its translation is CASSQDRGQGVRRAFF.

The chain couples TRBV7-8 to TRBJ2-2; 7 bases are a match to TRBD1. The ends lost 1 base at V and 6 bases at J; junction bases unmatched: 5. This CDR3 has 15 amino acids. Looked up from germline, CDR1 is SGHVS and CDR2 is FQNEAQ. CDR3 DNA sequence: TGTGCCAGCAGCTTAGGACAGGGTTTTGCCGGGGAGCTGTTTTTT. Protein product: CASSLGQGFAGELFF.

This clone was observed a single time. This chain joins TRBV10-1 and TRBJ2-3, with 9 bases identical to TRBD2. Trimming at V came to 0 bases and at J to 2 bases, leaving 6 bases not matched to a gene. This CDR3 spans 17 amino acids. CDR1 WNHNN and CDR2 SYGVQD come from the germline V gene (reference sequence). The CDR3 region has the DNA TGCGCCAGCAGTGAGTCGGGTAGCGGGGGTAACACAGATACGCAGTATTTT. Its protein product is CASSESGSGGNTDTQYF.

The V call is TRBV2, the J call TRBJ1-2; perhaps TRBD1 as D (5 bases). CDR1 SNHLY and CDR2 FYNNEI come from the germline V gene. This CDR3 has 16 residues. Trimming took off 3 bases at V and 0 bases at J, with 14 bases between the two ends. The CDR3 DNA reads TGTGCCAGCAGTGACAGGGATGGCCCCACTAACTATGGCTACACCTTC. It is translated as CASSDRDGPTNYGYTF.

The V call is TRBV11-2, the J call TRBJ2-7; D is ambiguous. Germline CDR1 reads SGHAT; CDR2 reads FQNNGV. V was cut by 1 base and J by 0 bases, with 13 bases left in between. The CDR3 has 16 amino acids. In DNA, the CDR3 is TGTGCCAGCAGCTTAGGGCCGACTTCCGACTCCTACGAGCAGTACTTC. This sequence encodes CASSLGPTSDSYEQYF.

The rearrangement uses TRBV4-1 and TRBJ2-6; no reliable D call. The CDR3 is 14 residues long. CDR1 and CDR2 (germline): MGHRA, YSYEKL. Trimming took off 3 bases at V and 4 bases at J, with 7 bases between the two ends. In DNA form, the CDR3 reads TGCGCCAGCAGCCATTATCCCGGGGCCAACGTCCTGACTTTC. As protein: CASSHYPGANVLTF.

In this sample, this clone turned up once. The J gene is TRBJ2-3, the V gene TRBV28, with 7 bases fitting TRBD2. This CDR3 has 16 amino acids. V shed 3 bases, J shed 6 bases, and the junction held 12 bases outside the gene matches. CDR1 and CDR2 (germline): MDHEN, SYDVKM. CDR3 loop: CASSFGGAGVSDTQYF. The CDR3, as DNA: TGTGCCAGCAGTTTTGGCGGGGCGGGGGTCTCGGATACGCAGTATTTT.

The J gene is TRBJ1-6, the V gene TRBV27, with TRBD1 matching 7 bases. The CDR3 is 14 amino acids. Per the germline V gene, CDR1 is MNHEY and CDR2 is SMNVEV (reference sequence). V lost 0 bases, J lost 9 bases, and 2 bases stayed unmatched. The CDR3 nucleotides are TGTGCCAGCAGTTTATCGACAGGGATTTCACCCCTCCACTTT. Its protein is CASSLSTGISPLHF.

The sample holds one count of this clone. The V gene is TRBV30, the J gene TRBJ1-1; 7 bases line up with TRBD1. The CDR3 is made up of 13 amino acids. Germline lookup yields CDR1 GTSNPN and CDR2 SVGIG (reference sequence). With V trimmed by 4 bases and J by 1 base, 3 bases remained unmatched. CDR3 in amino acids: CAWTDRENTEAFF. The CDR3 region has the DNA TGTGCCTGGACAGACAGGGAGAACACTGAAGCTTTCTTT. Combining the CDR3 with reference TRBV30 and TRBJ1-1 gives the whole variable domain SQTIHQWPATLVQPVGSPLSLECTVEGTSNPNLYWYRQAAGRGLQLLFYSVGIGQISSEVPQNLSASRPQDRQFILSSKKLLLSDSGFYLCAWTDRENTEAFFGQGTRLTVV.

The V gene is TRBV27, the J gene TRBJ1-2; the match to TRBD1 covers 7 bases. Per germline, CDR1 MNHEY and CDR2 SMNVEV (reference sequence). V was clipped by 3 bases and J by 0 bases; unmatched bases: 7. CDR3 length: 16 residues. The CDR3 region has the DNA TGTGCCAGCAGTTTTTTACAGGGGATCCCTAACTATGGCTACACCTTC. Protein product: CASSFLQGIPNYGYTF.